The source of this TCR beta chain is a study of T cell responses to AZD1222 COVID-19 vaccine. Points from the study as a whole: The donors showed a predominance of white British ancestry and of females, with possible underestimation of clonal diversity.

On this clone: Its antigen is not identified.

In germline, CDR1 is SEHNR, CDR2 FQNEAQ (reference sequence). The CDR3 has 13 residues. V lost 4 bases and J lost 5, with 9 bases in between. Profiled with immunoSEQ multiplex PCR; TCRdb holds only in-frame clones, not every one. Of 130,000 to 150,000 clones in the sample, about 86% were seen once. This material consisted of peripheral blood, taken 28 days after the second AZD1222 dose. The chain carries TRBV7-9 and TRBJ1-5, with a possible D match to TRBD1 (6 bases). This clonotype originated in an adult who received the AZD1222 COVID-19 vaccine. CDR3: CASSSPGDQPQHF. The CDR3 DNA reads as TGTGCCAGCAGCTCACCAGGGGATCAGCCCCAGCATTTT. Combining the CDR3 with reference TRBV7-9 and TRBJ1-5 gives the whole variable domain DTGVSQNPRHKITKRGQNVTFRCDPISEHNRLYWYRQTLGQGPEFLTYFQNEAQLEKSRLLSDRFSAERPKGSFSTLEIQRTEQGDSAMYLCASSSPGDQPQHFGDGTRLSIL.